The next 25 T cell receptor beta chains were all read from a single sample in a study of CD8 T cells in ankylosing spondylitis. TCRdb ran MiXCR on the 5' RACE reads and lists one entry per CDR3 protein. Here the sample spans 290,000 or so distinct CDR3 sequences, around 21% being singletons. The specimen was blood, either unsorted or a sorted T cell fraction (not recorded which). The receptors were sampled from a female donor with ankylosing spondylitis or in good health (not recorded which).

This clonotype was seen only once. The gene calls are TRBV28 and TRBJ1-2, with 7 nucleotides matching TRBD1. Germline V CDR1 and CDR2: MDHEN, SYDVKM. The CDR3 loop spans 16 amino acids. The junction had 14 bases not matched to a gene; V was cut back by 5 bases and J by 5 bases. The CDR3 protein is CASSQGRQGVPYGYTF. Here the CDR3 DNA reads TGTGCCAGCAGTCAGGGGCGACAGGGAGTCCCTTATGGCTACACCTTC.

A few counts support this clonotype. The gene calls are TRBV15 and TRBJ2-1, with D possibly being TRBD2 (6 bases). CDR1 is LNHNV and CDR2 is YYDKDF in the germline V gene (reference sequence). The CDR3 runs 17 residues. V was trimmed by 1 base and J by 2 bases, leaving 15 bases between them. CDR3 region: CATSRVWGEATYNEQFF. The CDR3 DNA sequence: TGTGCCACCAGCAGAGTATGGGGGGAGGCAACCTACAATGAGCAGTTCTTC.

This clonotype was seen just once. The chain couples TRBV11-1 to TRBJ1-1; D gene uncertain. CDR1 SGHAT and CDR2 FQDESV come from the germline V gene (reference sequence). Trimming shortened V by 4 bases and J by 0 bases, and 12 bases separated the two germline ends. The CDR3 totals 15 residues. This chain's CDR3 is CASSSDGVMNTEAFF. DNA for the CDR3: TGTGCCAGCAGCTCGGACGGAGTAATGAACACTGAAGCTTTCTTT.

This clonotype was observed many times. The chain employs TRBV20-1 and TRBJ2-3, with 13 bases lining up with TRBD2. The trim removed 5 bases at V and 5 bases at J, leaving 1 base unmatched. CDR3 length: 13 residues. Germline V lookup: CDR1 DFQATT, CDR2 SNEGSKA (reference sequence). The CDR3 loop reads CSAGTSGKDTQYF. The CDR3 DNA follows: TGCAGTGCTGGGACTAGCGGGAAAGATACGCAGTATTTT.

V gene TRBV20-1 combines with J gene TRBJ2-7, with D possibly matching TRBD2 (5 bases). The V end lost 2 bases, the J end lost 6 bases, and 17 bases lay between the germline ends. Per germline, CDR1 DFQATT and CDR2 SNEGSKA (reference sequence). The CDR3 spans 14 residues. In DNA, the CDR3 is TGCAGTGCTAGAAAGCTAGCCGGAGAACTCGAGCAGTACTTC. Its protein product is CSARKLAGELEQYF.

The sample holds a few counts of this clonotype. J is TRBJ2-4 and V is TRBV4-3; D is perhaps TRBD1 (5 bases). Germline assignment: CDR1 LGHNA and CDR2 YSLEER. V lost 0 bases to trimming and J lost 7 bases, with 13 bases between them. CDR3 length: 15 residues. CDR3 bases: TGCGCCAGCAGCCAAGATTGGCAGGGTATTAACATTCAGTACTTC. This encodes CASSQDWQGINIQYF.

The chain combines TRBV7-9 with TRBJ2-1; TRBD1 aligns across 8 bases. This CDR3 region has 15 residues. Germline lookup yields CDR1 SEHNR and CDR2 FQNEAQ (reference sequence). Trimming at V came to 1 base and at J to 6 bases, leaving 5 bases not matched to a gene. The CDR3 bases are TGTGCCAGCAGCTTAGGGCGGACAGGGAGCAATGAGCAGTTCTTC. Protein: CASSLGRTGSNEQFF.

The gene calls are TRBV20-1 and TRBJ2-7; no firm D call. Trimming left V 3 bases short and J 0 bases short, with 12 bases between. CDR1 is DFQATT, CDR2 SNEGSKA, per germline (reference sequence). The CDR3 runs to 14 residues. CDR3 DNA sequence: TGCAGTGCTAGTCCCCAGGATCTCTCCTACGAGCAGTACTTC. Translating it yields CSASPQDLSYEQYF.

This clonotype was seen a few times. The chain joins TRBV5-1 to TRBJ1-4; no reliable D call. The length of the CDR3 is 15 residues. Germline CDR1 SGHRS, CDR2 YFSETQ. V was clipped by 0 bases and J by 7 bases, with 13 bases between them. CDR3 bases: TGCGCCAGCAGCTTGGGAAACACGCGACTTGAAAAACTGTTTTTT. Amino acids: CASSLGNTRLEKLFF.

This sequence joins TRBV6-2 or TRBV6-3 and TRBJ2-1; 8 bases match TRBD2. The CDR3 loop spans 13 amino acids. The germline V gene has CDR1 MNHEY and CDR2 SVGEGT. V was pared by 6 bases and J by 9 bases, with 7 bases of the junction left unmatched. CDR3 in DNA: TGTGCCAGCAGGGTCCCGGGACTAGGTGAGCAGTTCTTC. It specifies CASRVPGLGEQFF.

The V and J genes are TRBV7-9 and TRBJ2-5, with D possibly being TRBD1 (6 bases). With 3 bases removed from V and 5 bases from J, the gap between germline ends came to 10 bases. The CDR3 consists of 13 residues. CDR1 and CDR2 from the germline V gene are SEHNR and FQNEAQ (reference sequence). Here the CDR3 DNA reads TGTGCCAGCAGCTTCCCCCAGGGGGAGACCCAGTACTTC. Protein: CASSFPQGETQYF. Full variable domain (outside the CDR3, taken from reference TRBV7-9 and TRBJ2-5): DTGVSQNPRHKITKRGQNVTFRCDPISEHNRLYWYRQTLGQGPEFLTYFQNEAQLEKSRLLSDRFSAERPKGSFSTLEIQRTEQGDSAMYLCASSFPQGETQYFGPGTRLLVL.

The chain is built from TRBV6-1 and TRBJ2-5; a possible D gene is TRBD1 (6 bases). Germline CDR1 is MNHNS and CDR2 is SASEGT. Trimming shortened V by 6 bases and J by 2 bases, and 10 bases separated the two germline ends. The CDR3 runs to 13 residues. In nucleotides, the CDR3 is TGTGCCAGCAGAGGACAGTATCAAGAGACCCAGTACTTC. Amino acid sequence: CASRGQYQETQYF.

This clonotype came up a few times. The chain recombines TRBV7-6 with TRBJ1-5; D call uncertain. Germline V gene lookup returns CDR1 SGHVS and CDR2 FNYEAQ. The V end lost 2 bases, the J end lost 2 bases, and 16 bases lay between the germline ends. CDR3 length: 17 residues. The DNA for the CDR3 is TGTGCCAGCAGCTTACCGCCCTGGGCTCGGGGCAATCAGCCCCAGCATTTT. It translates to CASSLPPWARGNQPQHF.

This rearrangement joins TRBV18 to TRBJ1-1; D is perhaps TRBD1 (5 bases). The CDR3 extends over 14 amino acids. Germline V CDR1 and CDR2: KGHSH, LQKENI. V lost 3 bases, J lost 0 bases, and 8 bases lay in between. For the CDR3, the DNA is TGTGCCAGCTCACCGGGGACTATGAACACTGAAGCTTTCTTT. This translates into CASSPGTMNTEAFF.

The chain couples TRBV20-1 to TRBJ2-1, with D possibly matching TRBD2 (5 bases). The CDR3 extends over 13 amino acids. Deletions cut 5 bases from V and 8 bases from J, with 16 bases between. Germline V lookup: CDR1 DFQATT, CDR2 SNEGSKA (reference sequence). CDR3 coding DNA: TGCAGTGCTCGCATGGACTTGGGCGATGAGCAGTTCTTC. Its protein is CSARMDLGDEQFF.

This clonotype was observed many times. This chain joins TRBV28 and TRBJ2-1; D gene uncertain. The CDR3 consists of 15 residues. Trimming removed 2 bases at V and 7 bases at J, with 15 bases between. From germline, CDR1 is MDHEN and CDR2 SYDVKM. The CDR3 DNA reads as TGTGCCAGCAGTTTACTGAGCCGTGATAAGAATGAGCAGTTCTTC. It specifies CASSLLSRDKNEQFF.

The chain employs TRBV4-1 and TRBJ1-1; D possibly corresponds to TRBD1 (5 bases). CDR3 size: 17 residues. V was pared by 4 bases and J by 4 bases, with 22 bases between. Per germline, CDR1 MGHRA and CDR2 YSYEKL. The CDR3 sequence: CASSRAGTPGGFTEAFF. CDR3 DNA sequence: TGCGCCAGCAGCCGCGCCGGGACCCCCGGAGGGTTCACTGAAGCTTTCTTT.

This clonotype was seen repeatedly, ten times or more. The chain is built from TRBV12-3 or TRBV12-4 and TRBJ1-2, with D maybe TRBD1 (6 bases). Trimming cost V 5 bases and J 11 bases, with 18 bases left between them. The CDR3 totals 13 residues. Here the CDR3 reads CASSLLQGVKYTF. The DNA for the CDR3 is TGTGCCAGCAGTCTGTTACAGGGAGTGAAGTACACCTTC.

This clonotype was found a few times. The rearrangement links TRBV6-5 to TRBJ2-3; 11 nucleotides line up with TRBD1. The CDR3 loop spans 19 amino acids. Germline V gene sequence: CDR1 MNHEY, CDR2 SVGAGI. V lost 2 bases to trimming and J lost 6 bases; unmatched junction nucleotides: 16. CDR3 residues: CASSYTPPLPGQGDDTQYF. CDR3 nucleotides: TGTGCCAGCAGTTACACTCCCCCGCTGCCGGGACAGGGGGACGATACGCAGTATTTT.

This clonotype was counted only a few times. V usage is TRBV10-3 and J usage is TRBJ2-7; possibly TRBD1 for D (6 bases). Trimming took 3 bases from V and 0 from J, leaving 15 bases between them. Germline lookup yields CDR1 ENHRY and CDR2 SYGVKD. The length of the CDR3 is 16 residues. CDR3 loop: CAISDPGTLTSYEQYF. The CDR3 nucleotides read TGTGCCATCAGTGATCCCGGGACACTGACCTCCTACGAGCAGTACTTC.

Regarding this clonotype: At one end, the junction sequence differs from germline, possibly due to a read error. The chain joins TRBV12-3 or TRBV12-4 to TRBJ1-1; D gene ambiguous. The CDR3 has 13 residues. DNA for the CDR3: TGTGACAGCAGTTTAGTTGGTAACACTGAAGCTTTCTTT. It codes for CDSSLVGNTEAFF.

This clonotype was seen more than once but under ten times. The chain recombines TRBV12-3 or TRBV12-4 with TRBJ1-2; 7 bases line up with TRBD1. The J segment lost 9 bases and the V segment lost 3 bases, leaving 13 bases of the junction unmatched. The CDR3 totals 15 residues. The CDR3 protein is CASSFERTGDSSYTF. CDR3 bases: TGTGCCAGCAGTTTCGAGCGTACAGGGGATTCGAGCTACACCTTC.

This clonotype was recorded many times. The chain has TRBV20-1 and TRBJ1-6; 9 bases line up with TRBD1. Germline V gene lookup returns CDR1 DFQATT and CDR2 SNEGSKA (reference sequence). The CDR3 covers 15 residues. J was trimmed by 9 bases and V by 6 bases; bases with no gene match: 12. This CDR3 reads CSAGTGIVRSSPLHF. The CDR3 region has the DNA TGCAGTGCAGGGACAGGGATAGTAAGGAGTTCACCCCTCCACTTT.

J is TRBJ2-6 and V is TRBV11-2; D gene uncertain. The V and J ends lost 1 base and 1 base respectively, with 14 bases between them. The CDR3 loop spans 18 amino acids. CDR1 SGHAT and CDR2 FQNNGV come from the germline V gene. The DNA of the CDR3 is TGTGCCAGCAGCTTAGGCCACCCCTACAGTTCTGGGGCCAACGTCCTGACTTTC. Encoded protein: CASSLGHPYSSGANVLTF.

V and J are TRBV7-2 and TRBJ1-5, with a weak D call TRBD1 (6 bases). Germline V gene lookup returns CDR1 SGHTA and CDR2 FQGNSA. The CDR3 spans 17 residues. The V end was cut by 5 bases, the J end by 0 bases, with 17 bases between. DNA for the CDR3: TGTGCCAGCAGCCCCGAAGAGGACAGATATAGCAATCAGCCCCAGCATTTT. As protein: CASSPEEDRYSNQPQHF.